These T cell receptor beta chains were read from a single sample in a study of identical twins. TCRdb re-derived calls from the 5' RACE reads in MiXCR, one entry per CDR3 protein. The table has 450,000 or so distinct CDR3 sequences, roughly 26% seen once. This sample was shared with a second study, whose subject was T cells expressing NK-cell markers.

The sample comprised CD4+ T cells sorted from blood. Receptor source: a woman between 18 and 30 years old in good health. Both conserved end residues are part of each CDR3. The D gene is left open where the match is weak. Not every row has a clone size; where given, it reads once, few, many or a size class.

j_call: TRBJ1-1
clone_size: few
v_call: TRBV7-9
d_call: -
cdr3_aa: CASSHQGPNTEAFF
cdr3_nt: TGTGCCAGCAGCCATCAAGGGCCCAACACTGAAGCTTTCTTT

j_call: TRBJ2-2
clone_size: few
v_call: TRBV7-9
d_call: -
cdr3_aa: CASARNWNTGELFF
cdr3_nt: TGTGCCAGTGCCCGGAATTGGAACACCGGGGAGCTGTTTTTT

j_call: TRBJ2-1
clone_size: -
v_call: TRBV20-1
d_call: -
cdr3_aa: CSARESGYNEQFF
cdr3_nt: TGCAGTGCTAGAGAGAGCGGATACAATGAGCAGTTCTTC

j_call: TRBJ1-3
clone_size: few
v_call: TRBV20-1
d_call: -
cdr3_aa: CSVASSGNTIYF
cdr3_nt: TGCAGTGTGGCCTCCTCTGGAAACACCATATATTTT

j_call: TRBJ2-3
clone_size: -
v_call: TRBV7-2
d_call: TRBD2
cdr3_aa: CASSLGRGSSTDTQYF
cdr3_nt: TGTGCCAGCAGCTTAGGGCGGGGGTCTAGCACAGATACGCAGTATTTT

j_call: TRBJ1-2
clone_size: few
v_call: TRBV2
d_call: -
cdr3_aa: CASSGTGYTF
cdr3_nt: TGTGCCAGCAGCGGGACTGGCTACACCTTC

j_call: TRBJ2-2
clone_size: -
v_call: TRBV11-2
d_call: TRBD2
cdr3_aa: CASSKRTSGDANTGELFF
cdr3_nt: TGTGCCAGCAGCAAACGGACTAGCGGGGACGCGAACACCGGGGAGCTGTTTTTT

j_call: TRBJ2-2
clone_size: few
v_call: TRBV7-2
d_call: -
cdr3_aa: CASSLWGNTGELFF
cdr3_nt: TGTGCCAGCAGCTTATGGGGGAACACCGGGGAGCTGTTTTTT

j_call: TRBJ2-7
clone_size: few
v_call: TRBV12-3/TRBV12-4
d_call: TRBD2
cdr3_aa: CASSPRGTSGRVYEQYF
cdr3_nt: TGTGCCAGCAGTCCCCGGGGGACTAGCGGGAGGGTGTACGAGCAGTACTTC

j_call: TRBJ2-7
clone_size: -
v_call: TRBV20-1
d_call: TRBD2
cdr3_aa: CSARGASGYEQYF
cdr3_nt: TGCAGTGCTAGAGGGGCTAGCGGTTACGAGCAGTACTTC